This T cell receptor beta chain emerged from a study of CD8 T cells in Susac syndrome. This CDR3 contains 12 residues. CDR1 and CDR2 (germline): SQVTM, ANQGSEA. V shed 1 base, J shed 7 bases, and the junction held 3 bases outside the gene matches. It was with random hexamers that 0.5 to 1 ug RNA was reverse transcribed. Coverage of TCR beta CDR3 amplification by immunoSEQ multiplex PCR extended to 54 Vbeta and 13 Jbeta. TCRdb called the immunoSEQ multiplex PCR reads again in MiXCR, with one record for every CDR3 protein. The sample carries some 200,000 distinct CDR3 sequences, roughly 94% recorded once.

The chain recombines TRBV29-1 with TRBJ1-1; TRBD1 agrees at 7 bases. The sequence came from a human donor with Susac syndrome. Sequencing input: CD8+ T cells from PBMCs. The CDR3 DNA reads as TGCAGCGTTGAAGGGGACAGCCTTGAAGCTTTCTTT. This sequence encodes CSVEGDSLEAFF.